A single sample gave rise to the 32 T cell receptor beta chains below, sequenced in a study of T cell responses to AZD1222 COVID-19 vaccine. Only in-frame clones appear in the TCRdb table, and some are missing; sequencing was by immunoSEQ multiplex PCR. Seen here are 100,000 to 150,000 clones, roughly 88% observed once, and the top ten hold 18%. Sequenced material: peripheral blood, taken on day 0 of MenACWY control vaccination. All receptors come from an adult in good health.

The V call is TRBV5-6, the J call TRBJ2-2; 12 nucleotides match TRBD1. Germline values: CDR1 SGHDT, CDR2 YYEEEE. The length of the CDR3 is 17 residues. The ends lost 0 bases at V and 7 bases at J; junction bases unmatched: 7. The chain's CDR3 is CASSLGTGTGGFGELFF. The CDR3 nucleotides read TGTGCCAGCAGCTTGGGGACCGGGACAGGGGGCTTCGGGGAGCTGTTTTTT.

The CDR3 region is CASSIGRGSGNTIYF. DNA of the CDR3: TGTGCCAGTAGTATTGGCAGGGGGTCTGGAAACACCATATATTTT. The V and J genes are TRBV19 and TRBJ1-3, with 7 bases lining up with TRBD1. The CDR3 extends over 15 amino acids. Trimming cost V 3 bases and J 1 base; bases outside gene matches: 3. CDR1 and CDR2 from the germline V gene are LNHDA and SQIVND (reference sequence).

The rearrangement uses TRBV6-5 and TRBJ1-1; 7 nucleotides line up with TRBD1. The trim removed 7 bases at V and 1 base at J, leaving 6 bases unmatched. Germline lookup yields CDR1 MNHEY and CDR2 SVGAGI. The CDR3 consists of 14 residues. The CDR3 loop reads CASTGQIGNTEAFF. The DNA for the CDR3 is TGTGCCAGCACGGGACAGATTGGGAACACTGAAGCTTTCTTT.

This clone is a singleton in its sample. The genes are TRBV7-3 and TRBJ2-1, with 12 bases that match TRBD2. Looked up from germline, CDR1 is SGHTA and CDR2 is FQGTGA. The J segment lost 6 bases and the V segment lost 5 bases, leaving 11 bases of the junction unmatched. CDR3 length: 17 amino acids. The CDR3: CASSLNVLAGGGNEQFF. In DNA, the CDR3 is TGTGCCAGCAGCCTTAATGTGCTAGCGGGAGGGGGCAATGAGCAGTTCTTC. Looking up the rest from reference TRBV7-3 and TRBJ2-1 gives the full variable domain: GAGVSQTPSNKVTEKGKYVELRCDPISGHTALYWYRQSLGQGPEFLIYFQGTGAADDSGLPNDRFFAVRPEGSVSTLKIQRTERGDSAVYLCASSLNVLAGGGNEQFFGPGTRLTVL.

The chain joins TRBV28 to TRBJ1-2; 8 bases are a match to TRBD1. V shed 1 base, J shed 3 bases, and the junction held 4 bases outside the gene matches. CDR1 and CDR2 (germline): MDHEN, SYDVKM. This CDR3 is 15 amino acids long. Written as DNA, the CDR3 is TGTGCCAGCAGTTTATTGGCAGGGGGCCACTATGGCTACACCTTC. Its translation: CASSLLAGGHYGYTF.

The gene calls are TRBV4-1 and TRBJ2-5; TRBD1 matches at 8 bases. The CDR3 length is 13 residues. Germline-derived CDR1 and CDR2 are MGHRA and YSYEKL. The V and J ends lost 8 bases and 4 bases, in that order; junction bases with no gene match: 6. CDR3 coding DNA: TGCGCCAGCTCCGGACAGGGACGAGAGACCCAGTACTTC. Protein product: CASSGQGRETQYF.

The DNA for the CDR3 is TGTGCCAGCAGCCAAGATACACTAGCCCGCAATGAGCAGTTCTTC. This sequence encodes CASSQDTLARNEQFF. The chain employs TRBV3-1 (or the pseudogene TRBV3-2) and TRBJ2-1; D is possibly TRBD2 (6 bases). The germline V gene encodes CDR1 LGHDT and CDR2 YNNKEL (reference sequence). CDR3 length: 15 amino acids. Trimming removed 0 bases at V and 6 bases at J, with 12 bases between.

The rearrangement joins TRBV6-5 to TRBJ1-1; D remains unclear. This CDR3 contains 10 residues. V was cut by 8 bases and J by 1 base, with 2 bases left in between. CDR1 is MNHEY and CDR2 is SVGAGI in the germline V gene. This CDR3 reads CASGNTEAFF. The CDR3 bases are TGTGCCAGCGGGAACACTGAAGCTTTCTTT.

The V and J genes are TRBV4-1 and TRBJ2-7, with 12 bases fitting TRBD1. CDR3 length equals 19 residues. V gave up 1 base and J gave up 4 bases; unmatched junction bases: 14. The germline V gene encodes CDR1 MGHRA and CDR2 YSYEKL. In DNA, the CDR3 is TGCGCCAGCAGCCAAGTCGATCCCTCGGGACAGGGGGCGCGGTACGAGCAGTACTTC. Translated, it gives CASSQVDPSGQGARYEQYF.

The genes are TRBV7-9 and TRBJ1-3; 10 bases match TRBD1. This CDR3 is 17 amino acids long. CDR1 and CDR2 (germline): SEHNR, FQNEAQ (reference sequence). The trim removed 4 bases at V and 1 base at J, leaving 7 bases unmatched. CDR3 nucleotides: TGTGCCAGCAGCTCTCGGGACAGGGGTTTGTCTGGAAACACCATATATTTT. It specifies CASSSRDRGLSGNTIYF.

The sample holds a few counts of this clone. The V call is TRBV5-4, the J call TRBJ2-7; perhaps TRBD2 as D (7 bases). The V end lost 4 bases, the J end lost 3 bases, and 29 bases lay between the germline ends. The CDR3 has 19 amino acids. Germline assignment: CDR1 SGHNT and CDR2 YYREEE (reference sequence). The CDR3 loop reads CASSASQGSGQGTIYEQYF. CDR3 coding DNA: TGTGCCAGCAGCGCAAGCCAGGGGAGTGGTCAGGGGACTATCTACGAGCAGTACTTC.

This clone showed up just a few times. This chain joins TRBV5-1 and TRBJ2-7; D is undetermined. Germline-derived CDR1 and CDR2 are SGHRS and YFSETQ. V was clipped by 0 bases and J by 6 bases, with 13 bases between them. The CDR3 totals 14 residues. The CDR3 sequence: CASSLAGQAGEQYF. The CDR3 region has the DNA TGCGCCAGCAGCTTGGCCGGGCAGGCCGGCGAGCAGTACTTC.

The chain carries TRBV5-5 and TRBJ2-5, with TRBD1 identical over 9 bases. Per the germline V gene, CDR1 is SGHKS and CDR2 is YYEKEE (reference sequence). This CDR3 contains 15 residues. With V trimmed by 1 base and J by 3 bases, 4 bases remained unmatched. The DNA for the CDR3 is TGTGCCAGCAGCTTGCCTAGACAGGGGGAAGAGACCCAGTACTTC. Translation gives CASSLPRQGEETQYF.

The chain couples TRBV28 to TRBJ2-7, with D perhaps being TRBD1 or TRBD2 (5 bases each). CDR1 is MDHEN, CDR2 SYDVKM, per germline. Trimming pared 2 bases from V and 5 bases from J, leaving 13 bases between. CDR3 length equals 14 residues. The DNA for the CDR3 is TGTGCCAGCAGTTTACCCGGGGCACGCGACGAGCAGTACTTC. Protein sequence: CASSLPGARDEQYF.

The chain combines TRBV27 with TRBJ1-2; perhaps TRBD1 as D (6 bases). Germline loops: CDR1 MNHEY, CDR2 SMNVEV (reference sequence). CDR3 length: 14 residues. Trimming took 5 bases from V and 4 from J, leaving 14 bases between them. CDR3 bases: TGTGCCAGCAGTAACAACAGGGTCTCCTATGGCTACACCTTC. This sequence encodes CASSNNRVSYGYTF.

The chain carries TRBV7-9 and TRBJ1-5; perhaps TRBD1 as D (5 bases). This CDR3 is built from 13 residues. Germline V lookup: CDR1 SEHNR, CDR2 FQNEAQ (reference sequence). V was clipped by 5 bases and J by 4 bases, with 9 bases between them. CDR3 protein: CASSLDINQPQHF. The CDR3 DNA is TGTGCCAGCAGCCTGGACATTAATCAGCCCCAGCATTTT. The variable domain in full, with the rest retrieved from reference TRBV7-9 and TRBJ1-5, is DTGVSQNPRHKITKRGQNVTFRCDPISEHNRLYWYRQTLGQGPEFLTYFQNEAQLEKSRLLSDRFSAERPKGSFSTLEIQRTEQGDSAMYLCASSLDINQPQHFGDGTRLSIL.

This CDR3 is CASSLGAGDRGEKLFF. As DNA, the CDR3 is TGCGCCAGCAGCTTGGGTGCAGGGGATCGGGGTGAAAAACTGTTTTTT. The chain recombines TRBV5-1 with TRBJ1-4; possibly TRBD1 for D (6 bases). The CDR3 is 16 residues long. Germline V gene lookup returns CDR1 SGHRS and CDR2 YFSETQ. V lost 0 bases and J lost 7, with 16 bases in between.

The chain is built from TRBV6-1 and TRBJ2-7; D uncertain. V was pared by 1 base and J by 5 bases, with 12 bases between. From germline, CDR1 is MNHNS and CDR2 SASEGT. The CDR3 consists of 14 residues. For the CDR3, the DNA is TGTGCCAGCAGTGAAGGCGGCCTCAGCCACGAGCAGTACTTC. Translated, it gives CASSEGGLSHEQYF.

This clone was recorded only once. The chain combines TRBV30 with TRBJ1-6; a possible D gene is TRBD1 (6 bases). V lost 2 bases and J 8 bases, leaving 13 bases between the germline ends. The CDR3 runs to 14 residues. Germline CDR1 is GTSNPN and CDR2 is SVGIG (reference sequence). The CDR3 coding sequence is TGTGCCTGGAGTCAGGGGCGATCGGATTCACCCCTCCACTTT. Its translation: CAWSQGRSDSPLHF.

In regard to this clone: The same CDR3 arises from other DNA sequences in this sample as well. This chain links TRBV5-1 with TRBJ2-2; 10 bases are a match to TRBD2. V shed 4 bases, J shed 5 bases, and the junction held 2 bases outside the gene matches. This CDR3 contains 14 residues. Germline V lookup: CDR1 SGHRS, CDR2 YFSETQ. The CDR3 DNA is TGCGCCAGCAGCCCGGGACTAGCGACCGGGGAGCTGTTTTTT. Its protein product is CASSPGLATGELFF.

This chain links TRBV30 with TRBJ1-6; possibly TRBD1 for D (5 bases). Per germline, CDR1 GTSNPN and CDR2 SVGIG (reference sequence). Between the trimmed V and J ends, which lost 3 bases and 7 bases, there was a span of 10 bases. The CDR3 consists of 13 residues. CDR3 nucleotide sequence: TGTGCCTGGAGAAGACAGTGGAATTCACCCCTCCACTTT. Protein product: CAWRRQWNSPLHF.

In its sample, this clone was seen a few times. In nucleotides, the CDR3 is TGCGCCAGCGGGTCAGGGGCGGGAGGATACGAGCAGTACTTC. Protein: CASGSGAGGYEQYF. The chain employs TRBV5-1 and TRBJ2-7; 8 bases match TRBD2. The CDR3 runs 14 residues. The germline V gene encodes CDR1 SGHRS and CDR2 YFSETQ. J lost 4 bases, V lost 7 bases, and 10 bases had no gene match.

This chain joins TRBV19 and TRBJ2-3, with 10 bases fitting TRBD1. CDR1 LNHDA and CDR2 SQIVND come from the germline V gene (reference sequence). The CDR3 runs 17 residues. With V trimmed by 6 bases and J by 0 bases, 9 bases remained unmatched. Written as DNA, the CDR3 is TGTGCCAGTAGCCCGGGACAGGGGCAATCGAGCACAGATACGCAGTATTTT. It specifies CASSPGQGQSSTDTQYF.

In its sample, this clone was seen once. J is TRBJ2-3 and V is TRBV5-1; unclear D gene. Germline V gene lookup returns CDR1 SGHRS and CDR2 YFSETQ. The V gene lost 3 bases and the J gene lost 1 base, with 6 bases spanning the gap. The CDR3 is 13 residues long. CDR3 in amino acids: CASSYGGTDTQYF. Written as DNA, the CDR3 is TGCGCCAGCAGCTACGGAGGCACAGATACGCAGTATTTT.

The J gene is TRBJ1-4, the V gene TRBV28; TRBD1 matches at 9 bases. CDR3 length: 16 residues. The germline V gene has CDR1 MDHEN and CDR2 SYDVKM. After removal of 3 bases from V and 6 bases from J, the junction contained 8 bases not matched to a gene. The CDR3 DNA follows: TGTGCCAGCAGTTTTCGAAGGACAGGGGATTATGAAAAACTGTTTTTT. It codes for CASSFRRTGDYEKLFF.

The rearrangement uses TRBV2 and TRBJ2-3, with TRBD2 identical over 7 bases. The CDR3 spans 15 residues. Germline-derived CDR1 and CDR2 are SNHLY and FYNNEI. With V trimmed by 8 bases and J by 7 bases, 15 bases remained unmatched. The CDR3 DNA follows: TGTGCCAGCGGGGGTTCGAGGAGCGGGGCGTATACGCAGTATTTT. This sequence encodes CASGGSRSGAYTQYF.

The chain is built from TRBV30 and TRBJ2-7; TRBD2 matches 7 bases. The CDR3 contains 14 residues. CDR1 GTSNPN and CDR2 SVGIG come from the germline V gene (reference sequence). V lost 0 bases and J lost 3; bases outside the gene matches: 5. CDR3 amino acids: CAWSVGGRIYEQYF. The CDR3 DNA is TGTGCCTGGAGTGTGGGGGGGAGAATCTACGAGCAGTACTTC.

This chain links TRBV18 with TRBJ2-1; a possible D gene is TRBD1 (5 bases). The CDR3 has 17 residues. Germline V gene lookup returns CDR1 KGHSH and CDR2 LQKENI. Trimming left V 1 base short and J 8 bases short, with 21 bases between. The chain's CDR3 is CASSPQGLTGVVHEQFF. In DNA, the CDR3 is TGTGCCAGCTCACCACAAGGGCTAACAGGAGTAGTGCATGAGCAGTTCTTC.

The CDR3 DNA sequence: TGTGCCAGTAACAGGGGTCGAAGGACAGATACGCAGTATTTT. It is translated as CASNRGRRTDTQYF. J is TRBJ2-3 and V is TRBV19, with TRBD1 identical over 7 bases. The germline V gene encodes CDR1 LNHDA and CDR2 SQIVND (reference sequence). Trimming cost V 7 bases and J 3 bases; bases outside gene matches: 7. The CDR3 contains 14 residues.

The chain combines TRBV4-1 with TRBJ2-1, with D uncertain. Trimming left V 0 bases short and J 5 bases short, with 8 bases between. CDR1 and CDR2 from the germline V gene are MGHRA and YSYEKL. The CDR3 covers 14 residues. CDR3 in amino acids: CASSQDRTNNEQFF. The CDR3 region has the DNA TGCGCCAGCAGCCAAGATAGGACCAACAATGAGCAGTTCTTC.

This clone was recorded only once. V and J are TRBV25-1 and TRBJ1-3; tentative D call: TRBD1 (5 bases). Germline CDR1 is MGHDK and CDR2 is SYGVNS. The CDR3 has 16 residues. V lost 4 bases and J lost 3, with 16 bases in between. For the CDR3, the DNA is TGTGCCAGCAGTGCGTTTCGGGGGACTTATGGAAACACCATATATTTT. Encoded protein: CASSAFRGTYGNTIYF.

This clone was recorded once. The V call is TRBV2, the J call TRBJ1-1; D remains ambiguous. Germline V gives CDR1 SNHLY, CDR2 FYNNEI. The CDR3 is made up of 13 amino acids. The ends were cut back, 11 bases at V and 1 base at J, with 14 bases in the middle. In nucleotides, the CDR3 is TGTGCCGGCTCCTTGGGTTGGAACACTGAAGCTTTCTTT. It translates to CAGSLGWNTEAFF.